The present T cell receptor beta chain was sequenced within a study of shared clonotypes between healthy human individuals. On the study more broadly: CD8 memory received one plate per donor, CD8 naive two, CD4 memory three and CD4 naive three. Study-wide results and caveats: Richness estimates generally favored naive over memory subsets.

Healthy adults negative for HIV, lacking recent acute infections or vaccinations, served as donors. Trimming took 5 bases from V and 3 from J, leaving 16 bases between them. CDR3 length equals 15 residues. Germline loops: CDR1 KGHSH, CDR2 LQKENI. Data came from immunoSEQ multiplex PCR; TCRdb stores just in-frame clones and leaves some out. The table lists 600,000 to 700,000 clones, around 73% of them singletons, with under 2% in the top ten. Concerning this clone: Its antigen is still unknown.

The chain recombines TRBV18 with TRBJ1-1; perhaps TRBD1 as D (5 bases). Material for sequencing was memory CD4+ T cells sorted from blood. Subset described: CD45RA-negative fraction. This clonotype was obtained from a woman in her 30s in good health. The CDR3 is CASSGRGADDTEAFF. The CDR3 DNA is TGTGCCAGCTCAGGGCGTGGGGCAGATGACACTGAAGCTTTCTTT.